This T cell receptor (beta chain) originates from a study of T cells after yellow fever vaccination. Notes on the study in general: Most clones from primary vaccination resurfaced after the booster (around 97% CD4, 88% CD8).

This clonotype has a count of ten or more. What it binds is not known. Each CDR3 protein gets one entry after TCRdb re-called the 5' RACE reads with MiXCR. This table holds a few hundred thousand distinct CDR3 sequences, roughly 3.5% found once. Germline V CDR1 and CDR2: SGHDT, YYEEEE. The CDR3 covers 17 residues. The ends lost 1 base at V and 5 bases at J; junction bases unmatched: 11. The sample in question was PBMCs, obtained on the day of the yellow fever booster vaccination. The TCR comes from a man aged 18 to 29 who received the YFV17D yellow fever vaccine. This chain joins TRBV5-6 and TRBJ2-3, with 9 bases identical to TRBD2. Written as DNA, the CDR3 is TGTGCCAGCAGCTTGATCGCGCTAGCGGGGTATAGAGATACGCAGTATTTT. It translates to CASSLIALAGYRDTQYF.